Presented here are 29 T cell receptor beta chains from one specimen sequenced in a study of cytomegalovirus exposure and HLA in healthy donors. Amplification used 60 Vbeta primers and 13 Jbeta primers. The repertoire was sequenced with immunoSEQ multiplex PCR; TCRdb's copy has only in-frame clones and lacks some. The data hold some 200,000 clones, with about 77% observed a single time. Sequencing used PBMCs. The receptors here all came from a female donor in good health and CMV-seronegative.

The CDR3 loop reads CASSRTGGEAEQYF. CDR3 DNA: TGTGCCAGCAGCCGAACAGGGGGCGAGGCCGAGCAGTACTTC. The chain uses TRBV7-3 and TRBJ2-5, with 9 nucleotides matching TRBD1. The tail of the sequence fits TRBJ2-7 better, so the J call may be wrong. CDR3 length: 14 amino acids. CDR1 and CDR2 (germline): SGHTA, FQGTGA.

This chain joins TRBV10-3 and TRBJ2-7; D not resolved. Per germline, CDR1 ENHRY and CDR2 SYGVKD. V lost 10 bases to trimming and J lost 6 bases, with 22 bases between them. The CDR3 totals 14 residues. This chain's CDR3 is CATTNQVPFAEQYF. As DNA, the CDR3 is TGTGCCACTACGAATCAGGTCCCCTTCGCCGAGCAGTACTTC.

This clone was seen a few times. The gene calls are TRBV4-2 and TRBJ1-2; TRBD1 matches 7 bases. The CDR3 is 15 residues long. CDR1 and CDR2 from the germline V gene are LGHNA and YNFKEQ. The J segment lost 8 bases and the V segment lost 1 base, leaving 10 bases of the junction unmatched. This CDR3 reads CASSQGREGAGGYTF. Written as DNA, the CDR3 is TGTGCCAGCAGCCAAGGACGGGAGGGGGCGGGGGGCTACACCTTC.

V is TRBV7-9 and J is TRBJ2-7, with D unclear. Per the germline V gene, CDR1 is SEHNR and CDR2 is FQNEAQ (reference sequence). This CDR3 has 13 residues. The V and J ends lost 2 bases and 6 bases respectively, with 11 bases between them. CDR3 amino acids: CASSLNPSLEQYF. Written as DNA, the CDR3 is TGTGCCAGCAGCTTAAACCCGAGCCTCGAGCAGTACTTC.

For the CDR3, the DNA is TGTGCCAGCAGCTTAGCACCCGGGAGGGCCCTTAATGAGCAGTTCTTC. Amino acids: CASSLAPGRALNEQFF. V gene TRBV7-8 combines with J gene TRBJ2-1, with TRBD2 matching 8 bases. The CDR3 has 16 amino acids. The germline V gene has CDR1 SGHVS and CDR2 FQNEAQ. Trimming cost V 0 bases and J 7 bases; bases outside gene matches: 8.

The chain employs TRBV2 and TRBJ1-6; D uncertain. CDR3 length: 15 residues. Germline V gene lookup returns CDR1 SNHLY and CDR2 FYNNEI. Trimming removed 7 bases at V and 0 bases at J, with 10 bases between. CDR3 region: CASIVGSSYNSPLHF. The CDR3 region has the DNA TGTGCCAGCATCGTTGGGAGCTCCTATAATTCACCCCTCCACTTT.

J is TRBJ2-5 and V is TRBV7-9, with 14 bases aligning to TRBD2. Unmatched junction bases numbered 10, after V lost 5 bases and J lost 5 bases. The CDR3 is 17 residues long. Germline CDR1 reads SEHNR; CDR2 reads FQNEAQ (reference sequence). In DNA form, the CDR3 reads TGTGCCAGCAGCGGACGACTAGCGGGAGGGGGGTGGGAGACCCAGTACTTC. It specifies CASSGRLAGGGWETQYF.

This chain uses TRBV30 with TRBJ1-3, with D uncertain. CDR1 and CDR2 from the germline V gene are GTSNPN and SVGIG (reference sequence). V lost 1 base and J 2 bases, leaving 15 bases between the germline ends. The CDR3 consists of 16 residues. CDR3 coding DNA: TGTGCCTGGAGTGGTACGGTGGGCTTGACTGGAAACACCATATATTTT. It encodes CAWSGTVGLTGNTIYF.

The J gene is TRBJ2-2, the V gene TRBV9; D perhaps matches TRBD2 (5 bases). The CDR3 loop spans 15 amino acids. The V gene's germline CDR1 is SGDLS and CDR2 YYNGEE. V shed 3 bases and J shed 1 base, with 10 bases lying between them. The CDR3 nucleotides are TGTGCCAGCAGCGACGGGATAAAGAACACCGGGGAGCTGTTTTTT. It specifies CASSDGIKNTGELFF.

The gene calls are TRBV10-3 and TRBJ2-3; 13 nucleotides line up with TRBD2. This CDR3 contains 15 residues. After removal of 3 bases from V and 10 bases from J, the junction contained 7 bases not matched to a gene. Germline values: CDR1 ENHRY, CDR2 SYGVKD. The CDR3 loop reads CAISETGTSGAAQYF. The CDR3 nucleotides are TGTGCCATCAGTGAAACCGGGACTAGCGGGGCTGCGCAGTATTTT.

The genes are TRBV15 and TRBJ2-7; 11 bases fit TRBD1. This CDR3 is 17 amino acids long. The trim removed 3 bases at V and 1 base at J, leaving 8 bases unmatched. Germline V gene sequence: CDR1 LNHNV, CDR2 YYDKDF (reference sequence). Here the CDR3 DNA reads TGTGCCACCAGCAGTTTCGGACAGGGGGCTTGGTCCTACGAGCAGTACTTC. Its protein product is CATSSFGQGAWSYEQYF. The complete variable domain, with remaining parts taken from reference TRBV15 and TRBJ2-7, reads DAMVIQNPRYQVTQFGKPVTLSCSQTLNHNVMYWYQQKSSQAPKLLFHYYDKDFNNEADTPDNFQSRRPNTSFCFLDIRSPGLGDTAMYLCATSSFGQGAWSYEQYFGPGTRLTVT.

This sequence joins TRBV2 and TRBJ2-5, with 9 bases aligning to TRBD2. Germline CDR1 is SNHLY and CDR2 is FYNNEI. The CDR3 has 15 residues. J was trimmed by 2 bases and V by 8 bases; bases with no gene match: 9. CDR3: CASSSGLAGQETQYF. The DNA for the CDR3 is TGTGCCAGCTCTTCGGGGCTAGCGGGACAAGAGACCCAGTACTTC.

This chain links TRBV11-2 with TRBJ2-7, with TRBD1 matching 9 bases. The CDR3 sequence is 16 residues long. The trim removed 4 bases at V and 4 bases at J, leaving 11 bases unmatched. Looked up from germline, CDR1 is SGHAT and CDR2 is FQNNGV. CDR3 protein: CASSSSSGTGTYEQYF. As DNA, the CDR3 is TGTGCCAGCAGCTCTTCGTCCGGGACAGGGACTTACGAGCAGTACTTC.

This chain joins TRBV5-1 and TRBJ2-3; TRBD2 aligns across 8 bases. The CDR3 is made up of 14 amino acids. In germline, CDR1 is SGHRS, CDR2 YFSETQ. Trimming cost V 0 bases and J 7 bases; bases outside gene matches: 4. The CDR3 is CASSLDGGAYTQYF. CDR3 in DNA: TGCGCCAGCAGCTTGGACGGGGGGGCATATACGCAGTATTTT.

This chain connects TRBV5-4 to TRBJ1-2, with 9 bases matching TRBD1. With 5 bases clipped from V and 8 bases from J, the junction kept 10 bases outside the gene matches. The length of the CDR3 is 14 residues. CDR1 is SGHNT and CDR2 is YYREEE in the germline V gene (reference sequence). The CDR3 reads CASRSGTGIWGYTF. CDR3 DNA sequence: TGTGCCAGCAGATCCGGGACAGGGATTTGGGGCTACACCTTC.

About this clone itself: A read error may produce the germline difference seen at one junction end. As DNA, the CDR3 is TGTTCCAGCAGCTTAGGGGCAGGGATGAGCAATCAGCCCCAGCATTTT. Translated, it gives CSSSLGAGMSNQPQHF. The rearrangement joins TRBV7-9 to TRBJ1-5, with D possibly matching TRBD1 (5 bases). Germline values: CDR1 SEHNR, CDR2 FQNEAQ (reference sequence). The CDR3 runs to 16 residues. Variable domain in full (rest from reference TRBV7-9 and TRBJ1-5): DTGVSQNPRHKITKRGQNVTFRCDPISEHNRLYWYRQTLGQGPEFLTYFQNEAQLEKSRLLSDRFSAERPKGSFSTLEIQRTEQGDSAMYLCSSSLGAGMSNQPQHFGDGTRLSIL.

This clone was seen once. CDR3 nucleotide sequence: TGTGCCAGCAGTGAACAGGGGGTCGCGCACACTGAAGCTTTCTTT. Its protein product is CASSEQGVAHTEAFF. The rearrangement uses TRBV2 and TRBJ1-1; TRBD1 agrees at 7 bases. With 2 bases clipped from V and 3 bases from J, the junction kept 6 bases outside the gene matches. Germline V gene data show CDR1 as SNHLY and CDR2 as FYNNEI. The CDR3 spans 15 residues.

V is TRBV5-1 and J is TRBJ2-3; no firm D call. Germline V gene sequence: CDR1 SGHRS, CDR2 YFSETQ. V was trimmed by 1 base and J by 0 bases, leaving 9 bases between them. This CDR3 spans 15 amino acids. This chain's CDR3 is CASSLYLSSTDTQYF. CDR3 sequence (DNA): TGCGCCAGCAGCTTGTACTTGTCGAGCACAGATACGCAGTATTTT.

The genes are TRBV4-2 and TRBJ2-1, with 7 bases fitting TRBD2. V lost 1 base to trimming and J lost 5 bases; unmatched junction nucleotides: 11. CDR1 and CDR2 (germline): LGHNA, YNFKEQ. This CDR3 is 17 amino acids long. The CDR3 nucleotides read TGTGCCAGCAGCCAAGTTGTAGCCAGCGGGACTAACAATGAGCAGTTCTTC. This encodes CASSQVVASGTNNEQFF.

J is TRBJ1-5 and V is TRBV7-2; 8 positions match TRBD1. V gave up 5 bases and J gave up 1 base; unmatched junction bases: 7. The CDR3 totals 16 residues. CDR1 SGHTA and CDR2 FQGNSA come from the germline V gene. CDR3 in DNA: TGTGCCAGCAGCCTTAGAGGGACAGGAAGCAATCAGCCCCAGCATTTT. Protein sequence: CASSLRGTGSNQPQHF.

The J gene is TRBJ1-2, the V gene TRBV7-2, with D maybe TRBD1 (5 bases). Germline V gene lookup returns CDR1 SGHTA and CDR2 FQGNSA. The CDR3 spans 15 residues. The V and J ends lost 5 bases and 8 bases respectively, with 21 bases between them. The CDR3 is CASSQSTLGSGGYTF. The CDR3 DNA reads TGTGCCAGCAGCCAATCCACGTTGGGGTCAGGGGGCTACACCTTC.

This clone was detected only a few times. The chain carries TRBV5-6 and TRBJ2-2, with D hard to call. Germline V gene data show CDR1 as SGHDT and CDR2 as YYEEEE. CDR3 size: 14 residues. V shed 0 bases and J shed 4 bases, with 7 bases lying between them. Written as DNA, the CDR3 is TGTGCCAGCAGCTTGGTGGTAGCCACCGGGGAGCTGTTTTTT. It encodes CASSLVVATGELFF.

A remark on this clone: Relative to the germline gene, one junction end is altered; a read error may explain this. The V call is TRBV7-9, the J call TRBJ1-5; possible D gene TRBD1, 6 bases. In germline, CDR1 is SEHNR, CDR2 FQNEAQ (reference sequence). The CDR3 spans 15 residues. DNA of the CDR3: TGTTCCAGCAGCATCGGGACATTTAGCAATCAGCCCCAGCATTTT. It translates to CSSSIGTFSNQPQHF.

This chain joins TRBV30 and TRBJ2-1; D is undetermined. Germline CDR1 GTSNPN, CDR2 SVGIG (reference sequence). CDR3 size: 15 residues. Trimming took 2 bases from V and 0 from J, leaving 11 bases between them. The CDR3 DNA is TGTGCCTGGAGTCCCCCCTGGAGCTCCTACAATGAGCAGTTCTTC. Its protein is CAWSPPWSSYNEQFF.

V and J are TRBV6-1 and TRBJ2-7; maybe TRBD2 (7 bases). The CDR3 length is 15 residues. CDR1 and CDR2 from the germline V gene are MNHNS and SASEGT. V lost 5 bases to trimming and J lost 6 bases, with 20 bases between them. The chain's CDR3 is CASSSSGAGEAEQYF. The CDR3 nucleotides read TGTGCCAGCAGTTCAAGCGGGGCAGGGGAGGCCGAGCAGTACTTC.

J is TRBJ1-1 and V is TRBV4-2, with 8 bases lining up with TRBD1. Germline assignment: CDR1 LGHNA and CDR2 YNFKEQ. The trim removed 0 bases at V and 8 bases at J, leaving 2 bases unmatched. This CDR3 comprises 13 residues. CDR3 DNA: TGTGCCAGCAGCCAAGAATGGGACAGGGAAGCTTTCTTT. Translating it yields CASSQEWDREAFF.

A few counts support this clone. V gene TRBV18 combines with J gene TRBJ1-5; a possible D gene is TRBD1 (6 bases). The CDR3 totals 12 residues. Germline CDR1 is KGHSH and CDR2 is LQKENI. The V and J ends lost 6 bases and 6 bases respectively, with 9 bases between them. CDR3 bases: TGTGCCAGCTCGTTCAGGGGTCAGCCCCAGCATTTT. Protein sequence: CASSFRGQPQHF.

The J gene is TRBJ2-7, the V gene TRBV5-1, with TRBD1 matching 7 bases. CDR1 is SGHRS and CDR2 is YFSETQ in the germline V gene. The trim removed 4 bases at V and 2 bases at J, leaving 9 bases unmatched. This CDR3 has 15 amino acids. The DNA for the CDR3 is TGCGCCAGCAGCCCCGGGACAGTAAACACCTACGAGCAGTACTTC. Its translation is CASSPGTVNTYEQYF.

This chain joins TRBV11-2 and TRBJ2-7; the match to TRBD2 covers 9 bases. The CDR3 contains 15 residues. V lost 1 base, J lost 2 bases, and 3 bases stayed unmatched. Germline CDR1 SGHAT, CDR2 FQNNGV. CDR3 sequence: CASSLVGGGAYEQYF. As DNA, the CDR3 is TGTGCCAGCAGCTTAGTGGGCGGGGGGGCCTACGAGCAGTACTTC.